The source of this TCR beta chain is a study of early T cells in non-severe SARS-CoV-2 infection. In the library, individual cDNA molecules carried attached unique molecular identifiers. TCRdb re-called the 5' RACE reads through MiXCR, storing one row per CDR3 protein. Here the sample spans under 40,000 distinct CDR3 sequences, roughly 5.7% being singletons. This clonotype appeared a few times. The CDR3 covers 11 residues. The V end lost 5 bases, the J end lost 6 bases, and 5 bases lay between the germline ends. Germline CDR1 reads MNHNS; CDR2 reads SASEGT. The clonotype comes from an adult who was a healthcare worker with PCR-confirmed SARS-CoV-2 infection or an uninfected control (not recorded which). The sample comprised whole blood. The gene calls are TRBV6-1 and TRBJ1-5; D remains unclear. The CDR3 protein is CASSTGQPQHF. For the CDR3, the DNA is TGTGCCAGCAGTACCGGTCAGCCCCAGCATTTT.